The source of this T cell receptor beta chain is a study of monozygotic twins with inflammatory bowel disease. This CDR3 is built from 16 residues. The germline CDR1 and CDR2 sequences are SGHNT and YYREEE (reference sequence). Following a re-call of the 5' RACE reads, TCRdb has one entry per CDR3 protein and lacks DNA. The sample table sets out roughly 200,000 distinct CDR3 sequences. On this clonotype itself: Its antigen is as yet unknown.

General study findings and limits: Possibly because of limited power, concordant and discordant twins showed no difference in repertoire similarity. TCRbeta diversity (inverse Simpson) was lower in IBD patients than in healthy co-twins. Compared with healthy twins, IBD patients shared fewer clonotypes with others, especially with disease activity.

This chain connects TRBV5-4 to TRBJ2-5; the D gene TCRdb calls, TRBD1, cannot be checked with no DNA. This sequence was found in a human donor with ulcerative colitis or Crohn's disease, or a healthy co-twin of an affected twin (not recorded which). Sequencing input: blood. CDR3 in amino acids: CASSLGGAPGQETQYF.